These 2 T cell receptor beta chains share one sample of origin, sequenced in a study of blood T cell repertoires in COVID-19. TCRdb's table, derived via immunoSEQ multiplex PCR, lists solely in-frame clones and lacks some. The table includes about 180,000 clones, 88% detected once. The sequenced material came from PBMCs or T cells enriched from blood (not recorded which). Source of these receptors: a woman under 30 who had recovered from COVID-19.

The chain has TRBV27 and TRBJ2-7; D perhaps matches TRBD1 (6 bases). The length of the CDR3 is 13 residues. From germline, CDR1 is MNHEY and CDR2 SMNVEV (reference sequence). The V end lost 6 bases, the J end lost 4 bases, and 13 bases lay between the germline ends. The CDR3 bases are TGTGCCAGCAGGGGGGACACCATATACGAGCAGTACTTC. It encodes CASRGDTIYEQYF.

V gene TRBV6-5 combines with J gene TRBJ1-3, with TRBD1 matching over 7 bases. The CDR3 runs 13 residues. Looked up from germline, CDR1 is MNHEY and CDR2 is SVGAGI. V gave up 4 bases and J gave up 4 bases; unmatched junction bases: 1. The CDR3 nucleotides are TGTGCCAGCAGTTCGGGACAGGGAAACACCATATATTTT. Translation gives CASSSGQGNTIYF.